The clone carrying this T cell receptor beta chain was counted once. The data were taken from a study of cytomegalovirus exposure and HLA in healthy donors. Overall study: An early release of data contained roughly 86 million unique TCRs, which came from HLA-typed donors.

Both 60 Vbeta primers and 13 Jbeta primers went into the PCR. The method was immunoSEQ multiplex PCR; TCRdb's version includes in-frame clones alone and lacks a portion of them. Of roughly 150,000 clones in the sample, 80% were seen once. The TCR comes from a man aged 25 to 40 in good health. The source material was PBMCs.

This CDR3 reads CASGGISSYNEQFF. The CDR3 region has the DNA TGTGCCAGTGGGGGGATTAGCTCCTACAATGAGCAGTTCTTC. V gene TRBV2 combines with J gene TRBJ2-1, with a possible D match to TRBD2 (6 bases). Trimming took off 9 bases at V and 0 bases at J, with 12 bases between the two ends. The CDR3 consists of 14 residues. Germline CDR1 SNHLY, CDR2 FYNNEI.